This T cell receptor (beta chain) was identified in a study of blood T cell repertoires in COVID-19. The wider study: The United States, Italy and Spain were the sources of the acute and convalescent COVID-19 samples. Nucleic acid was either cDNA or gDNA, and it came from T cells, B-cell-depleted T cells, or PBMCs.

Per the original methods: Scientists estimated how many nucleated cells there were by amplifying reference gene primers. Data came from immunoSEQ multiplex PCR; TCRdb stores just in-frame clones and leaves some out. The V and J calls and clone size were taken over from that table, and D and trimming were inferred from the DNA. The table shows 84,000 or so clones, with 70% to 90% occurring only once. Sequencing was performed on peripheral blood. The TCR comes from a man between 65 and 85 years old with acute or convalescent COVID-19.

CDR3 DNA: TGCGCCAGCAGCCAACTTAGGCGGGCCGGCAATGAGCAGTTCTTC. This sequence encodes CASSQLRRAGNEQFF. The chain carries TRBV4-1 and TRBJ2-1; maybe TRBD2 (5 bases). This CDR3 spans 15 amino acids. Germline CDR1 MGHRA, CDR2 YSYEKL. V dropped 2 bases and J dropped 6 bases, with 14 bases sitting between them.